This T cell receptor (beta chain) was found in a study of PD-1 blockade in classical Hodgkin lymphoma. Overall study context: Patients received nivolumab 3 mg/kg intravenously every 2 weeks.

The repertoire was sequenced with immunoSEQ multiplex PCR; TCRdb's copy has only in-frame clones and lacks some. The sample gives about 36,000 clones, about 70% of which show up once; around an eighth is in the top ten. Trimming stripped 0 bases from V and 5 bases from J, with 14 bases between. Germline CDR1 and CDR2: MGHRA and YSYEKL. The CDR3 has 16 amino acids. Turning to this clone: Its antigen is not identified.

Findings and limits, study-wide: Whereas CD4+ TCR diversity had risen significantly by C4D1, CD8+ TCR diversity had not.

Following autologous stem cell transplantation, relapse occurred in every patient, and exposure to brentuximab vedotin varied. Complete response, partial response or progressive disease constituted the best responses recorded. The sequencing here drew on peripheral blood mononuclear cells (PBMCs), taken before the second cycle of nivolumab. This chain connects TRBV4-1 to TRBJ2-1, with D perhaps matching TRBD2 (5 bases). The sequence was collected from a human donor with classical Hodgkin lymphoma. Written as DNA, the CDR3 is TGCGCCAGCAGCCAAGATCTTCCGGGGTTCGACAATGAGCAGTTCTTC. This translates into CASSQDLPGFDNEQFF.